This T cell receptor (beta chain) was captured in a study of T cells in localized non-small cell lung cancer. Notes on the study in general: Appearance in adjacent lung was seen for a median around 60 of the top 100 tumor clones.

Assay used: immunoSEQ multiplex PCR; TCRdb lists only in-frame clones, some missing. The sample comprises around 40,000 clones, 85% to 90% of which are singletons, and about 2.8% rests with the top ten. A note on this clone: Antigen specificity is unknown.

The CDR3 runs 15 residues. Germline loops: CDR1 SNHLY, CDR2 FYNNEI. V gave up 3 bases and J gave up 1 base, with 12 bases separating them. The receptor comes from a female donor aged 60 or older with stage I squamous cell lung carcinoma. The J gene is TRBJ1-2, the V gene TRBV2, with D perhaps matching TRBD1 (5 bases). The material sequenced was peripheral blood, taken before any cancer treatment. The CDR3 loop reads CASSEEGDLNYGYTF. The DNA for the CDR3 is TGTGCCAGCAGTGAGGAAGGGGACCTTAACTATGGCTACACCTTC.